These 26 T cell receptor beta chains share one sample of origin, sequenced in a study of Graves' ophthalmopathy and Graves' hyperthyroidism. Amplified TCR beta CDR3 regions were obtained using RNA transcripts as template. An initial RT-PCR round employing HTBI primers preceded a second-round multiplex PCR. One entry per CDR3 protein results from TCRdb running MiXCR on the multiplex PCR reads. The table records some 1.1 million distinct CDR3 sequences, about 36% of them present only once. The sequenced sample was peripheral blood or thyroid tissue (not recorded which). The receptors were sampled from an adult man with Graves' hyperthyroidism.

A remark on this clonotype: A clone one base away is much larger, so this may be a read error. The J gene is TRBJ1-6, the V gene TRBV9; D is perhaps TRBD1 (6 bases). The germline gives CDR1 SGDLS, CDR2 YYNGEE. This CDR3 has 13 residues. For the CDR3, the DNA is TGTGCCAGCAGCCCGACAGGACAGTCACCCCTCTACTTT. It translates to CASSPTGQSPLYF.

The V call is TRBV9, the J call TRBJ2-7; possibly TRBD2 for D (5 bases). V was clipped by 0 bases and J by 5 bases, with 12 bases between them. The CDR3 totals 14 residues. CDR1 and CDR2 from the germline V gene are SGDLS and YYNGEE. In nucleotides, the CDR3 is TGTGCCAGCAGCGTAGGGAGCGGAACGCACGAGCAGTACTTC. It encodes CASSVGSGTHEQYF.

This clonotype was detected only a few times. The chain recombines TRBV10-2 with TRBJ2-7, with 10 bases matching TRBD1. The CDR3 contains 14 residues. Trimming removed 2 bases from V and 7 bases from J; junction bases left unmatched: 5. Germline-derived CDR1 and CDR2 are WSHSY and SAAADI. The CDR3 DNA sequence: TGCGCCAGCAGTGAGCTGGGGGACAGGGGTGAGCAGTACTTC. Translating gives CASSELGDRGEQYF.

This clonotype was observed once. The germline gene is not matched at one end of the junction; a read error may be the cause. The J gene is TRBJ1-3, the V gene TRBV10-3; no clear D gene. The length of the CDR3 is 13 residues. The germline CDR1 and CDR2 sequences are ENHRY and SYGVKD. CDR3 residues: CASRIAAGNTICF. DNA of the CDR3: TGTGCCAGCAGAATCGCCGCTGGAAACACCATATGTTTT.

This clonotype was seen more than once but under ten times. The chain has TRBV3-1 and TRBJ2-2, with no clear D. CDR1 is LGHDT, CDR2 YNNKEL, per germline (reference sequence). V lost 6 bases to trimming and J lost 5 bases, with 7 bases between them. The CDR3 loop spans 12 amino acids. The DNA of the CDR3 is TGTGCCAGCAGGGCAGAAACCGGGGAGCTGTTTTTT. It codes for CASRAETGELFF.

This clonotype was observed at least ten times. V is TRBV7-2 and J is TRBJ1-2; D might be TRBD1 (6 bases). V was cut by 3 bases and J by 4 bases, with 9 bases left in between. The germline gives CDR1 SGHTA, CDR2 FQGNSA. This CDR3 region has 13 residues. The CDR3 DNA reads TGTGCCAGCAGCTTCGGGGGGCGCTATGGCTACACCTTC. Amino acids: CASSFGGRYGYTF.

This clonotype showed up just a few times. V is TRBV5-1 and J is TRBJ2-7; 7 bases map to TRBD1. The CDR3 loop spans 15 amino acids. Trimming removed 4 bases from V and 2 bases from J; junction bases left unmatched: 9. Germline values: CDR1 SGHRS, CDR2 YFSETQ. The CDR3 nucleotides read TGCGCCAGCAGCCCGGGACAGTTATCCGCCTACGAGCAGTACTTC. This encodes CASSPGQLSAYEQYF.

The chain has TRBV7-3 and TRBJ1-2; the match to TRBD1 covers 7 bases. CDR1 and CDR2 (germline): SGHTA, FQGTGA. V shed 4 bases, J shed 7 bases, and the junction held 6 bases outside the gene matches. The CDR3 is 13 amino acids. CDR3 amino acids: CASSSRQGAGYTF. The DNA of the CDR3 is TGTGCCAGCAGCTCAAGACAGGGCGCTGGCTACACCTTC.

This clonotype showed up many times. This sequence joins TRBV2 and TRBJ1-5; 10 nucleotides match TRBD1. Germline V gene lookup returns CDR1 SNHLY and CDR2 FYNNEI. CDR3 length: 12 amino acids. Losses at the gene ends were 10 bases for V and 5 bases for J; bases not matched to a gene: 2. As DNA, the CDR3 is TGTGCCACAGGGACAGGGGATCAGCCCCAGCATTTT. Residues: CATGTGDQPQHF. The full variable domain, with the rest looked up from reference TRBV2 and TRBJ1-5, is EPEVTQTPSHQVTQMGQEVILRCVPISNHLYFYWYRQILGQKVEFLVSFYNNEISEKSEIFDDQFSVERPDGSNFTLKIRSTKLEDSAMYFCATGTGDQPQHFGDGTRLSIL.

This clonotype appeared many times. V usage is TRBV7-2 and J usage is TRBJ2-5; 8 bases match TRBD1. V was clipped by 1 base and J by 2 bases; unmatched bases: 3. Germline V gives CDR1 SGHTA, CDR2 FQGNSA. This CDR3 is built from 15 residues. CDR3 protein: CASSLVQGVQETQYF. The CDR3 region has the DNA TGTGCCAGCAGCTTAGTACAGGGGGTACAAGAGACCCAGTACTTC.

This clonotype was counted ten times or more. The V and J genes are TRBV2 and TRBJ1-1; no clear D. Deletions cut 4 bases from V and 11 bases from J, with 23 bases between. Germline CDR1 SNHLY, CDR2 FYNNEI. CDR3 length: 15 residues. For the CDR3, the DNA is TGTGCCAGCAGTGGCCAGAGAAGCACCCGGGGTGGGGCTTTCTTT. It codes for CASSGQRSTRGGAFF.

This clonotype was detected many times. V gene TRBV20-1 combines with J gene TRBJ2-7; D is uncertain. The CDR3 is made up of 12 amino acids. CDR1 is DFQATT and CDR2 is SNEGSKA in the germline V gene (reference sequence). V lost 0 bases and J lost 5, with 8 bases in between. CDR3 sequence (DNA): TGCAGTGCTAGAGAGGGCCCCCACGAGCAGTACTTC. It specifies CSAREGPHEQYF.

Only a few counts were recorded for this clonotype. The CDR3: CASSLEAGQGSSQPQHF. The DNA of the CDR3 is TGTGCCAGCAGCTTGGAAGCGGGACAGGGGTCGTCCCAGCCCCAGCATTTT. The chain combines TRBV5-5 with TRBJ1-5; 10 bases map to TRBD1. With 0 bases clipped from V and 7 bases from J, the junction kept 10 bases outside the gene matches. Germline lookup yields CDR1 SGHKS and CDR2 YYEKEE (reference sequence). The CDR3 loop spans 17 amino acids.

This clonotype was counted only a few times. The chain is built from TRBV7-9 and TRBJ2-2, with a possible D match to TRBD2 (6 bases). The CDR3 is 18 amino acids. Looked up from germline, CDR1 is SEHNR and CDR2 is FQNEAQ (reference sequence). The V gene lost 4 bases and the J gene lost 1 base, with 19 bases spanning the gap. The DNA for the CDR3 is TGTGCCAGCAGCTCCACCAGGAGGGATGGACAGAACACCGGGGAGCTGTTTTTT. Its protein product is CASSSTRRDGQNTGELFF.

The chain carries TRBV7-9 and TRBJ2-7; TRBD1 matches 10 bases. This CDR3 region has 15 residues. J gave up 5 bases and V 5 bases, and 9 bases lay outside the gene matches. CDR1 is SEHNR, CDR2 FQNEAQ, per germline (reference sequence). The CDR3 DNA reads as TGTGCCAGCAGCCCAGATCGGGACAGGGGCCACGAGCAGTACTTC. Protein sequence: CASSPDRDRGHEQYF.

The CDR3 DNA reads TGTGCCAGCAGCTCCTTGGGGGGAAGGAACACTGAAGCTTTCTTT. Translating gives CASSSLGGRNTEAFF. The V gene is TRBV5-6, the J gene TRBJ1-1; weak D call: TRBD1 (5 bases). This CDR3 has 15 amino acids. Germline V gene lookup returns CDR1 SGHDT and CDR2 YYEEEE. V lost 3 bases and J lost 1, with 13 bases in between.

This clonotype has ten or more counts. The V gene is TRBV7-4, the J gene TRBJ2-7; D remains unclear. The CDR3 extends over 13 amino acids. Germline V gene data show CDR1 as SGHVT and CDR2 as SQSDAQ. V was pared by 5 bases and J by 5 bases, with 13 bases between. The CDR3 here is CASSPLPENEQYF. As DNA, the CDR3 is TGTGCCAGCAGCCCCCTCCCGGAAAACGAGCAGTACTTC.

In this sample, this clonotype turned up once. The CDR3 DNA sequence: TGTGCCAGCAGTCCAAAACAGGGGCGTGAAAAACTGTTTTTT. Translation: CASSPKQGREKLFF. The chain recombines TRBV27 with TRBJ1-4; 7 bases match TRBD1. The V segment lost 5 bases and the J segment 7 bases; nucleotides outside the gene matches: 7. CDR3 length: 14 residues. The germline gives CDR1 MNHEY, CDR2 SMNVEV (reference sequence).

This clonotype came up many times. The chain has TRBV4-3 and TRBJ1-5, with D unclear. CDR1 is LGHNA, CDR2 YSLEER, per germline. Trimming took 1 base from V and 2 from J, leaving 6 bases between them. CDR3 size: 14 residues. CDR3 protein: CASSQARRNQPQHF. For the CDR3, the DNA is TGCGCCAGCAGCCAAGCGAGGCGCAATCAGCCCCAGCATTTT.

This clonotype has only a few counts. The chain joins TRBV12-3 or TRBV12-4 to TRBJ1-5, with D possibly matching TRBD1 (6 bases). This CDR3 has 15 residues. V dropped 4 bases and J dropped 6 bases, with 16 bases sitting between them. CDR3 nucleotides: TGTGCCAGCAGTTCCACGGCCCTAGGGGGTCAGCCCCAGCATTTT. Translated, it gives CASSSTALGGQPQHF.

Details on this clonotype: At one of its ends the junction is not consistent with the germline gene, which may arise from a read error. The CDR3 spells CVSSLNREANVLTF. DNA of the CDR3: TGTGTCAGCAGCTTAAACAGGGAGGCCAACGTCCTGACTTTC. The rearrangement joins TRBV7-2 to TRBJ2-6; D may be TRBD1 (6 bases). CDR1 is SGHTA and CDR2 is FQGNSA in the germline V gene. CDR3 length equals 14 residues.

Points on this clonotype: A read error may produce the germline difference seen at one junction end. The genes are TRBV10-3 and TRBJ2-7; 9 bases are shared with TRBD2. The CDR3 has 17 amino acids. Germline loops: CDR1 ENHRY, CDR2 SYGVKD. The DNA of the CDR3 is TGTGCCAGCAGTTACTCGACGCCCAGCGGGGGGCCCTACGAGCAGTACTTC. Residues: CASSYSTPSGGPYEQYF.

The J gene is TRBJ2-7, the V gene TRBV25-1; 8 bases are a match to TRBD1. The CDR3 totals 16 residues. Trimming removed 5 bases from V and 1 base from J; junction bases left unmatched: 10. The germline CDR1 and CDR2 sequences are MGHDK and SYGVNS. For the CDR3, the DNA is TGTGCCAGCAGTCCAGAAGGACAGGGCCGATCCTACGAGCAGTACTTC. It specifies CASSPEGQGRSYEQYF.

The chain links TRBV11-2 to TRBJ2-5; a possible D gene is TRBD2 (5 bases). The length of the CDR3 is 15 residues. In germline, CDR1 is SGHAT, CDR2 FQNNGV. Trimming cost V 2 bases and J 5 bases, with 15 bases left between them. CDR3 residues: CASSLFGGSSETQYF. The CDR3 bases are TGTGCCAGCAGCTTATTTGGAGGTAGCTCCGAGACCCAGTACTTC.

The chain combines TRBV24-1 with TRBJ2-1; no clear D gene. The ends were cut back, 3 bases at V and 5 bases at J, with 13 bases in the middle. Germline V gene sequence: CDR1 KGHDR, CDR2 SFDVKD. The CDR3 has 15 amino acids. In DNA, the CDR3 is TGTGCCACCAGTGATGCCTGGGGTACGGACAATGAGCAGTTCTTC. Encoded protein: CATSDAWGTDNEQFF.

This clonotype occurred many times. This sequence joins TRBV9 and TRBJ2-6; the D gene is possibly TRBD1 (6 bases). Germline CDR1 SGDLS, CDR2 YYNGEE. CDR3 length equals 15 residues. With 4 bases removed from V and 2 bases from J, the gap between germline ends came to 10 bases. The CDR3 DNA reads TGTGCCAGCAGCATCAGGGGTACTGGGGCCAACGTCCTGACTTTC. This gives the protein CASSIRGTGANVLTF.